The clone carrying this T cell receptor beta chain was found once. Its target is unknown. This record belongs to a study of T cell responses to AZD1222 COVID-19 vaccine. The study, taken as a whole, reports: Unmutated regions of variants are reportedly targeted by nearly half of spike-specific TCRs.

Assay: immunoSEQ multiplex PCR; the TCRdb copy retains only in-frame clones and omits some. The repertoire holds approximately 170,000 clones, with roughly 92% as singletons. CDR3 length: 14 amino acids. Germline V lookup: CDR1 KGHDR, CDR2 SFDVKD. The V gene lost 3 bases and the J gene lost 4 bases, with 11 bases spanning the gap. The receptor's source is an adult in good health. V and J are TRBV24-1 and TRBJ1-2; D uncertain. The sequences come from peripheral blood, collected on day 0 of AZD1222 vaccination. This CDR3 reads CATSDPSRSYGYTF. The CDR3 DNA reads TGTGCCACCAGTGATCCCTCCCGATCCTATGGCTACACCTTC.